This TCR beta chain emerged from a study of blood T cells in healthy people across ages. PCR was performed a second time for about 7 to 11 cycles using a sample-barcoded 5' primer and a J-beta primer mix. Using its own MiXCR run on the 5' RACE reads, TCRdb lists one record per CDR3 protein. The sample has some 1,500,000 distinct CDR3 sequences, 35% to 45% seen once. Sequenced: blood. The receptor was isolated from a woman aged 18-29 years in good health.

The CDR3 DNA reads TGTGCCAGCAGCAGGGATTTTGGAGACACTGAAGCTTTCTTT. Residues: CASSRDFGDTEAFF. The chain is built from TRBV7-2 and TRBJ1-1; D gene ambiguous. V lost 5 bases, J lost 3 bases, and 13 bases lay in between. From germline, CDR1 is SGHTA and CDR2 FQGNSA. The CDR3 runs to 14 residues.